Following are 10 T cell receptor beta chains from one sample sequenced in a study of early T cells in non-severe SARS-CoV-2 infection. TCRdb re-called the 5' RACE reads through MiXCR, storing one row per CDR3 protein. This sample carries around 93,000 distinct CDR3 sequences, approximately 12% of them seen once, and the ten largest clones take around 4.3%. The sequencing here drew on whole blood, taken at baseline. Source of these receptors: an adult who was a healthcare worker with PCR-confirmed SARS-CoV-2 infection or an uninfected control (not recorded which).

This clonotype appeared a few times. CDR3 nucleotides: TGCGCCAGCGGAAGGCGGGAGGGAGATGAGCAGTTCTTC. This codes for CASGRREGDEQFF. This sequence joins TRBV5-1 and TRBJ2-1; TRBD2 aligns across 9 bases. The germline CDR1 and CDR2 sequences are SGHRS and YFSETQ. Trimming cost V 7 bases and J 8 bases; bases outside gene matches: 7. This CDR3 is built from 13 residues.

The chain links TRBV24-1 to TRBJ2-1; 9 bases fit TRBD1. The CDR3 spans 16 residues. J gave up 7 bases and V 2 bases, and 8 bases lay outside the gene matches. CDR1 is KGHDR and CDR2 is SFDVKD in the germline V gene. The DNA of the CDR3 is TGTGCCACCAGTGATTCAACAGGGGGCGGATTGAATGAGCAGTTCTTC. Residues: CATSDSTGGGLNEQFF.

This clonotype was counted a few times. The chain links TRBV25-1 to TRBJ2-1; weak D call: TRBD2 (5 bases). V was cut by 0 bases and J by 0 bases, with 9 bases left in between. CDR3 length equals 16 residues. Germline CDR1 is MGHDK and CDR2 is SYGVNS. In DNA form, the CDR3 reads TGTGCCAGCAGTGAATATGGGAGAAGCTCCTACAATGAGCAGTTCTTC. Residues: CASSEYGRSSYNEQFF. Variable domain in full (rest from reference TRBV25-1 and TRBJ2-1): EADIYQTPRYLVIGTGKKITLECSQTMGHDKMYWYQQDPGMELHLIHYSYGVNSTEKGDLSSESTVSRIRTEHFPLTLESARPSHTSQYLCASSEYGRSSYNEQFFGPGTRLTVL.

V and J are TRBV18 and TRBJ2-5; D is unclear. The V and J ends lost 5 bases and 2 bases respectively, with 3 bases between them. Germline lookup yields CDR1 KGHSH and CDR2 LQKENI. The CDR3 is made up of 11 amino acids. The CDR3 DNA reads as TGTGCCAGCTCAAAACAAGAGACCCAGTACTTC. Protein product: CASSKQETQYF.

In the case of this clonotype: A junction boundary mismatches the germline segment, possibly from a read error. The V and J genes are TRBV7-7 and TRBJ2-5, with 9 bases identical to TRBD2. The CDR3 runs 15 residues. Per germline, CDR1 SSHAT and CDR2 FNYEAQ (reference sequence). The CDR3 region is CASSHRVGLANPQYF. In DNA form, the CDR3 reads TGTGCTAGCAGCCACCGGGTGGGACTAGCAAATCCCCAGTACTTC.

This clonotype was found a few times. V gene TRBV2 combines with J gene TRBJ1-1; D is perhaps TRBD1 (5 bases). V was clipped by 4 bases and J by 2 bases, with 8 bases between them. The CDR3 consists of 13 residues. CDR1 is SNHLY and CDR2 is FYNNEI in the germline V gene. The CDR3 region has the DNA TGTGCCAGCAGTGCTAGGGGCAACACTGAAGCTTTCTTT. Encoded protein: CASSARGNTEAFF.

This clonotype has only a few counts. The V gene is TRBV7-9, the J gene TRBJ2-2; no clear D. The CDR3 loop spans 16 amino acids. Trimming removed 8 bases at V and 0 bases at J, with 16 bases between. The germline gives CDR1 SEHNR, CDR2 FQNEAQ (reference sequence). This CDR3 is CASRYGAPANTGELFF. The CDR3 DNA reads as TGTGCCAGCCGCTACGGCGCGCCCGCGAACACCGGGGAGCTGTTTTTT.

This clonotype occurred a few times. The V and J genes are TRBV7-9 and TRBJ2-1; 10 positions agree with TRBD2. CDR1 SEHNR and CDR2 FQNEAQ come from the germline V gene (reference sequence). J was trimmed by 8 bases and V by 5 bases; bases with no gene match: 9. The CDR3 has 15 residues. CDR3 nucleotide sequence: TGTGCCAGCAGCCCGGGACTAGCGATCCCCGATGAGCAGTTCTTC. Its translation is CASSPGLAIPDEQFF. The full variable domain, completed using reference TRBV7-9 and TRBJ2-1, is DTGVSQNPRHKITKRGQNVTFRCDPISEHNRLYWYRQTLGQGPEFLTYFQNEAQLEKSRLLSDRFSAERPKGSFSTLEIQRTEQGDSAMYLCASSPGLAIPDEQFFGPGTRLTVL.

This clonotype was found a few times. V usage is TRBV27 and J usage is TRBJ2-5, with D possibly TRBD2 on 6 matching bases. The CDR3 is made up of 16 amino acids. V was shortened by 2 bases and J by 0 bases, with 13 bases between the two germline ends. Per the germline V gene, CDR1 is MNHEY and CDR2 is SMNVEV (reference sequence). DNA of the CDR3: TGTGCCAGCAGTTTAGGGAGGCGAAGGTACCAAGAGACCCAGTACTTC. Its protein is CASSLGRRRYQETQYF.

This clonotype was detected many times. CDR3 in amino acids: CASTERGATNSPLHF. Here the CDR3 DNA reads TGTGCCAGCACCGAGAGGGGGGCCACTAATTCACCCCTCCACTTT. The rearrangement uses TRBV2 and TRBJ1-6; maybe TRBD1 (6 bases). This CDR3 region has 15 residues. Trimming left V 7 bases short and J 6 bases short, with 16 bases between. Germline CDR1 SNHLY, CDR2 FYNNEI.